One sample yielded the 32 T cell receptor beta chains listed below, sequenced in a study of preoperative IRX-2 immunotherapy in early breast cancer. Profiling relied on immunoSEQ multiplex PCR, and the TCRdb table lists in-frame clones only, not all of them. The repertoire consists of about 43,000 clones, with approximately 95% occurring once and the leading ten covering 1.6%. The treatment: preoperative locoregional IRX-2 cytokine immunotherapy. Source: tumor tissue, taken after IRX-2 immunotherapy. These receptors came from a human donor with breast cancer.

This clone was detected only once. The chain joins TRBV7-8 to TRBJ1-3; D unresolved. Germline lookup yields CDR1 SGHVS and CDR2 FQNEAQ. Trimming stripped 4 bases from V and 1 base from J, with 14 bases between. This CDR3 is built from 16 residues. In nucleotides, the CDR3 is TGTGCCAGCAGCTATTACGAAGGGTGGTCTGGAAACACCATATATTTT. Translating it yields CASSYYEGWSGNTIYF. The full variable domain, its missing parts supplied by reference TRBV7-8 and TRBJ1-3, is GAGVSQSPRYKVAKRGQDVALRCDPISGHVSLFWYQQALGQGPEFLTYFQNEAQLDKSGLPSDRFFAERPEGSVSTLKIQRTQQEDSAVYLCASSYYEGWSGNTIYFGEGSWLTVV.

On this clone: Germline is not matched at one junction end, which may reflect a read error. The chain carries TRBV5-1 and TRBJ2-1; no clear D gene. Germline loops: CDR1 SGHRS, CDR2 YFSETQ. The length of the CDR3 is 16 residues. The CDR3 DNA reads TGCGCCAGCGCCCACGATGGCGGCAGCTCCTACAATGGGCAGTTCTTC. Encoded protein: CASAHDGGSSYNGQFF.

The rearrangement uses TRBV6-5 and TRBJ2-1; 12 bases are a match to TRBD2. CDR3 length: 16 residues. The junction had 4 bases not matched to a gene; V was cut back by 0 bases and J by 7 bases. Germline V lookup: CDR1 MNHEY, CDR2 SVGAGI. CDR3 coding DNA: TGTGCCAGCAGTTACTCAACTAGCGGGGGGCGAAATGAGCAGTTCTTC. It yields the protein CASSYSTSGGRNEQFF.

This chain joins TRBV27 and TRBJ2-7; perhaps TRBD2 as D (5 bases). CDR3 length: 15 amino acids. The V gene lost 3 bases and the J gene lost 4 bases, with 16 bases spanning the gap. Looked up from germline, CDR1 is MNHEY and CDR2 is SMNVEV (reference sequence). The CDR3, as DNA: TGTGCCAGCAGTTTCAGTCTAGCAGAAGATTACGAGCAGTACTTC. Encoded protein: CASSFSLAEDYEQYF.

The chain couples TRBV7-9 to TRBJ2-7, with TRBD2 matching over 7 bases. This CDR3 spans 15 amino acids. V was clipped by 6 bases and J by 5 bases; unmatched bases: 13. Germline CDR1 SEHNR, CDR2 FQNEAQ (reference sequence). As DNA, the CDR3 is TGTGCCAGCAGTTATAGCGGGCAGATCGGGGACGAGCAGTACTTC. Translated, it gives CASSYSGQIGDEQYF.

J is TRBJ2-7 and V is TRBV28; D might be TRBD2 (6 bases). This CDR3 region has 16 residues. CDR1 and CDR2 (germline): MDHEN, SYDVKM. V dropped 5 bases and J dropped 2 bases, with 19 bases sitting between them. CDR3 DNA sequence: TGTGCCAGCAGTCTCAACTACGGGACTTTAACCTACGAGCAGTACTTC. The encoded protein is CASSLNYGTLTYEQYF.

This clone has a handful of counts. The J gene is TRBJ2-5, the V gene TRBV19, with TRBD2 as a possible D gene (6 bases). The CDR3 is 13 amino acids. Trimming took off 4 bases at V and 5 bases at J, with 11 bases between the two ends. Germline V gives CDR1 LNHDA, CDR2 SQIVND (reference sequence). CDR3: CASSSLATETQYF. CDR3 DNA sequence: TGTGCCAGTAGTAGCCTAGCGACGGAGACCCAGTACTTC.

The gene calls are TRBV6-6 and TRBJ1-1; TRBD1 matches 10 bases. Germline V lookup: CDR1 MNHNY, CDR2 SVGAGI (reference sequence). The CDR3 is 13 residues long. V dropped 5 bases and J dropped 6; count of bases not matched to a gene: 3. Written as DNA, the CDR3 is TGTGCCAGCAGTCCAGGACAGGGGGCTGAAGCTTTCTTT. It is translated as CASSPGQGAEAFF.

The chain carries TRBV28 and TRBJ1-6, with D possibly being TRBD1 (5 bases). The germline V and J ends were trimmed by 2 bases and 10 bases, with 12 bases remaining between them. The CDR3 totals 14 residues. Germline V gene data show CDR1 as MDHEN and CDR2 as SYDVKM. The CDR3 loop is CASSLDRRDSPLHF. CDR3 sequence (DNA): TGTGCCAGCAGTTTAGACAGAAGGGACTCACCCCTCCACTTT.

The chain links TRBV30 to TRBJ2-7, with 7 bases aligning to TRBD1. The CDR3 consists of 13 residues. The V segment lost 4 bases and the J segment 3 bases; nucleotides outside the gene matches: 6. Germline V gene sequence: CDR1 GTSNPN, CDR2 SVGIG (reference sequence). The CDR3 region has the DNA TGTGCCTGGATCCGGGACAGTGGCTACGAGCAGTACTTC. This encodes CAWIRDSGYEQYF. The full variable domain, with the rest looked up from reference TRBV30 and TRBJ2-7, is SQTIHQWPATLVQPVGSPLSLECTVEGTSNPNLYWYRQAAGRGLQLLFYSVGIGQISSEVPQNLSASRPQDRQFILSSKKLLLSDSGFYLCAWIRDSGYEQYFGPGTRLTVT.

V and J are TRBV18 and TRBJ2-1; TRBD2 agrees at 8 bases. V was pared by 4 bases and J by 3 bases, with 8 bases of the junction left unmatched. Germline loops: CDR1 KGHSH, CDR2 LQKENI. The CDR3 has 16 residues. In DNA, the CDR3 is TGTGCCAGCTCACGGGATAGCGGGGCGAGCTACAATGAGCAGTTCTTC. Protein product: CASSRDSGASYNEQFF.

V is TRBV27 and J is TRBJ2-3; the D is unclear. Trimming stripped 3 bases from V and 0 bases from J, with 7 bases between. Germline loops: CDR1 MNHEY, CDR2 SMNVEV (reference sequence). This CDR3 comprises 14 residues. The CDR3 loop reads CASSFSLSTDTQYF. Here the CDR3 DNA reads TGTGCCAGCAGTTTCTCCTTGAGCACAGATACGCAGTATTTT.

The chain has TRBV18 and TRBJ2-2; D is tentatively TRBD1 or TRBD2 (5 bases each). The CDR3 has 15 amino acids. The germline CDR1 and CDR2 sequences are KGHSH and LQKENI. Trimming removed 1 base from V and 5 bases from J, with 11 bases in between. DNA of the CDR3: TGTGCCAGCTCACCACGCCAGGGAGAGACCGGGGAGCTGTTTTTT. Encoded protein: CASSPRQGETGELFF.

J is TRBJ2-1 and V is TRBV4-3; 11 bases line up with TRBD2. Germline CDR1 is LGHNA and CDR2 is YSLEER. This CDR3 contains 17 residues. Trimming at V came to 0 bases and at J to 9 bases, leaving 10 bases not matched to a gene. The CDR3 loop is CASSQEILAGVRGEQFF. In DNA form, the CDR3 reads TGCGCCAGCAGCCAAGAAATACTAGCGGGAGTTCGTGGTGAGCAGTTCTTC.

The CDR3 loop is CASSLVLLNEQFF. The CDR3 nucleotides read TGTGCCAGCAGCTTAGTTCTCCTCAATGAGCAGTTCTTC. The genes are TRBV7-2 and TRBJ2-1; no clear D. V was cut by 1 base and J by 6 bases, with 7 bases left in between. Germline CDR1 SGHTA, CDR2 FQGNSA. The CDR3 is 13 residues long. Full variable domain (remainder filled in from reference TRBV7-2 and TRBJ2-1): GAGVSQSPSNKVTEKGKDVELRCDPISGHTALYWYRQSLGQGLEFLIYFQGNSAPDKSGLPSDRFSAERTGGSVSTLTIQRTQQEDSAVYLCASSLVLLNEQFFGPGTRLTVL.

About this clone itself: The identical CDR3 is also encoded by other nucleotide sequences in the sample. The rearrangement uses TRBV25-1 and TRBJ1-4, with 8 bases matching TRBD1. The CDR3 sequence is 14 residues long. Per germline, CDR1 MGHDK and CDR2 SYGVNS. J lost 8 bases, V lost 5 bases, and 7 bases had no gene match. Here the CDR3 reads CASSSYRGREKLFF. CDR3 nucleotide sequence: TGTGCCAGCAGTTCCTACAGGGGGAGAGAAAAACTGTTTTTT.

The genes are TRBV5-8 and TRBJ1-1, with 7 bases identical to TRBD1. V shed 7 bases, J shed 5 bases, and the junction held 11 bases outside the gene matches. This CDR3 is 14 amino acids long. In germline, CDR1 is SGHTS, CDR2 YDEGEE. CDR3 sequence: CASDKRGQVTEAFF. CDR3 nucleotides: TGTGCCAGCGACAAAAGGGGGCAAGTGACTGAAGCTTTCTTT.

The chain links TRBV7-2 to TRBJ2-5; D tentatively fits TRBD1 or TRBD2 (5 bases each). Germline-derived CDR1 and CDR2 are SGHTA and FQGNSA. This CDR3 comprises 14 residues. Trimming cost V 4 bases and J 3 bases, with 12 bases left between them. The CDR3 DNA sequence: TGTGCCAGCAGCTCATCTGGGACCGAAGAGACCCAGTACTTC. Its protein product is CASSSSGTEETQYF.

V usage is TRBV7-3 and J usage is TRBJ2-3, with 7 bases that match TRBD1. There are 14 residues in the CDR3. J was trimmed by 8 bases and V by 5 bases; bases with no gene match: 10. Germline assignment: CDR1 SGHTA and CDR2 FQGTGA. The CDR3 loop reads CASSTQGDSVTQYF. CDR3 nucleotide sequence: TGTGCCAGCAGCACCCAGGGGGACAGTGTTACGCAGTATTTT.

The chain uses TRBV7-2 and TRBJ2-7, with D tentatively TRBD1 (6 bases). The CDR3 is 13 residues long. Trimming pared 6 bases from V and 3 bases from J, leaving 12 bases between. In germline, CDR1 is SGHTA, CDR2 FQGNSA. The CDR3: CASRRRDNYEQYF. Here the CDR3 DNA reads TGTGCCAGCAGACGCCGGGACAACTACGAGCAGTACTTC.

The V and J genes are TRBV30 and TRBJ1-2; 7 bases match TRBD1. The CDR3 length is 13 residues. V gave up 7 bases and J gave up 2 bases; unmatched junction bases: 7. CDR1 and CDR2 from the germline V gene are GTSNPN and SVGIG (reference sequence). DNA of the CDR3: TGTGCCTTTAACAGGGGCGAGAACTATGGCTACACCTTC. This translates into CAFNRGENYGYTF. Full variable domain (outside the CDR3, taken from reference TRBV30 and TRBJ1-2): SQTIHQWPATLVQPVGSPLSLECTVEGTSNPNLYWYRQAAGRGLQLLFYSVGIGQISSEVPQNLSASRPQDRQFILSSKKLLLSDSGFYLCAFNRGENYGYTFGSGTRLTVV.

This chain connects TRBV11-3 to TRBJ2-2; 10 positions agree with TRBD2. V shed 0 bases, J shed 3 bases, and the junction held 10 bases outside the gene matches. The CDR3 runs 19 residues. Germline CDR1 SGHNT, CDR2 YENEEA. The DNA for the CDR3 is TGTGCCAGCAGCTTAGATCTACAGCGGGAGGGCCGGGACACCGGGGAGCTGTTTTTT. This gives the protein CASSLDLQREGRDTGELFF.

The chain uses TRBV19 and TRBJ2-3; D is uncertain. The CDR3 is 15 amino acids. Germline V gene data show CDR1 as LNHDA and CDR2 as SQIVND (reference sequence). V lost 6 bases, J lost 6 bases, and 19 bases lay in between. In DNA form, the CDR3 reads TGTGCCAGTAGCCAACCGGGCCTCCGCTGGGATACGCAGTATTTT. Protein product: CASSQPGLRWDTQYF. Supplemented by reference TRBV19 and TRBJ2-3, the full variable domain reads DGGITQSPKYLFRKEGQNVTLSCEQNLNHDAMYWYRQDPGQGLRLIYYSQIVNDFQKGDIAEGYSVSREKKESFPLTVTSAQKNPTAFYLCASSQPGLRWDTQYFGPGTRLTVL.

The rearrangement links TRBV10-3 to TRBJ2-7, with TRBD2 matching 12 bases. This CDR3 contains 17 residues. V dropped 3 bases and J dropped 3; count of bases not matched to a gene: 9. In germline, CDR1 is ENHRY, CDR2 SYGVKD. The DNA for the CDR3 is TGTGCCATCAGTGACCAGACTAGCGGGAGTTCCCTCTACGAGCAGTACTTC. Translating gives CAISDQTSGSSLYEQYF.

J is TRBJ1-5 and V is TRBV5-4; no clear D gene. The CDR3 runs 12 residues. CDR1 is SGHNT, CDR2 YYREEE, per germline (reference sequence). Trimming pared 4 bases from V and 8 bases from J, leaving 10 bases between. CDR3 nucleotides: TGTGCCAGCAGCCGAGATGGAGAGCCCCAGCATTTT. Amino acids: CASSRDGEPQHF.

J is TRBJ2-3 and V is TRBV14, with TRBD2 identical over 12 bases. The CDR3 totals 16 residues. CDR1 SGHDN and CDR2 FVKESK come from the germline V gene. V lost 4 bases and J lost 1; bases outside the gene matches: 3. CDR3 sequence (DNA): TGTGCCAGCAGCCTCCGACTAGCGGGGGGCACAGATACGCAGTATTTT. Translated: CASSLRLAGGTDTQYF. Full variable domain (rest looked up from reference TRBV14 and TRBJ2-3): EAGVTQFPSHSVIEKGQTVTLRCDPISGHDNLYWYRRVMGKEIKFLLHFVKESKQDESGMPNNRFLAERTGGTYSTLKVQPAELEDSGVYFCASSLRLAGGTDTQYFGPGTRLTVL.

The chain recombines TRBV6-6 with TRBJ2-1, with 10 bases identical to TRBD2. Trimming cost V 6 bases and J 0 bases; bases outside gene matches: 5. CDR3 length equals 16 residues. The germline gives CDR1 MNHNY, CDR2 SVGAGI (reference sequence). The CDR3 here is CASRRAGGSSYNEQFF. The CDR3 DNA follows: TGTGCCAGCAGGAGAGCGGGGGGGAGCTCCTACAATGAGCAGTTCTTC.

The gene calls are TRBV4-2 and TRBJ1-1; D is unresolved. Trimming took off 0 bases at V and 5 bases at J, with 10 bases between the two ends. Germline CDR1 LGHNA, CDR2 YNFKEQ. The CDR3 spans 14 residues. CDR3: CASSQEGFGTEAFF. The CDR3 DNA sequence: TGTGCCAGCAGCCAAGAGGGGTTTGGAACTGAAGCTTTCTTT.

V gene TRBV7-2 combines with J gene TRBJ2-5, with D maybe TRBD2 (5 bases). Trimming took 3 bases from V and 3 from J, leaving 11 bases between them. Germline V gene lookup returns CDR1 SGHTA and CDR2 FQGNSA. The CDR3 totals 14 residues. The CDR3 here is CASSFHGLEETQYF. CDR3 DNA: TGTGCCAGCAGCTTCCACGGACTGGAAGAGACCCAGTACTTC. The full variable domain, with the rest looked up from reference TRBV7-2 and TRBJ2-5, is GAGVSQSPSNKVTEKGKDVELRCDPISGHTALYWYRQSLGQGLEFLIYFQGNSAPDKSGLPSDRFSAERTGGSVSTLTIQRTQQEDSAVYLCASSFHGLEETQYFGPGTRLLVL.

The chain joins TRBV11-3 to TRBJ2-5; D might be TRBD2 (7 bases). The germline CDR1 and CDR2 sequences are SGHNT and YENEEA. There are 14 residues in the CDR3. V was clipped by 3 bases and J by 2 bases, with 10 bases between them. In DNA form, the CDR3 reads TGTGCCAGCAGCTTGGGGGGGACACAAGAGACCCAGTACTTC. The encoded protein is CASSLGGTQETQYF.

The CDR3 sequence is CASGFDLAGGWNEQFF. DNA for the CDR3: TGTGCTAGTGGTTTCGACCTAGCGGGGGGATGGAATGAGCAGTTCTTC. This chain uses TRBV12-5 with TRBJ2-1; 11 bases line up with TRBD2. V dropped 3 bases and J dropped 7; count of bases not matched to a gene: 8. This CDR3 has 16 residues. Germline V gene sequence: CDR1 LGHNT, CDR2 FRNRAP. Variable domain in full (rest from reference TRBV12-5 and TRBJ2-1): DARVTQTPRHKVTEMGQEVTMRCQPILGHNTVFWYRQTMMQGLELLAYFRNRAPLDDSGMPKDRFSAEMPDATLATLKIQPSEPRDSAVYFCASGFDLAGGWNEQFFGPGTRLTVL.

The chain uses TRBV11-3 and TRBJ1-2; D might be TRBD1 (6 bases). Trimming cost V 5 bases and J 2 bases, with 12 bases left between them. Per germline, CDR1 SGHNT and CDR2 YENEEA. This CDR3 region has 14 residues. CDR3 in DNA: TGTGCCAGCAGCGCGGGGGCCTCCAACTATGGCTACACCTTC. Amino acids: CASSAGASNYGYTF.